These 4 T cell receptor beta chains were all obtained from the same sample, sequenced in a study of blood T cell repertoires in COVID-19. Repertoires were generated with immunoSEQ multiplex PCR, while TCRdb's copy carries only in-frame clones and drops some. The sample consists of 200,000 to 300,000 clones, 88% of them appearing once. Sequenced input: peripheral blood. Receptor source: a man in his fifties or sixties who had recovered from COVID-19.

J is TRBJ1-2 and V is TRBV5-4, with TRBD1 matching over 7 bases. In germline, CDR1 is SGHNT, CDR2 YYREEE (reference sequence). The CDR3 has 13 residues. Losses at the gene ends were 0 bases for V and 7 bases for J; bases not matched to a gene: 3. CDR3 sequence (DNA): TGTGCCAGCAGCTTGGGACAGGGTGGTGGCTACACCTTC. It translates to CASSLGQGGGYTF.

The genes are TRBV19 and TRBJ2-1; tentative D call: TRBD2 (6 bases). Trimming removed 6 bases at V and 6 bases at J, with 15 bases between. CDR1 and CDR2 from the germline V gene are LNHDA and SQIVND (reference sequence). The CDR3 totals 14 residues. CDR3 region: CASRNRLGFNEQFF. The CDR3 coding sequence is TGTGCCAGTAGAAATCGACTAGGGTTCAATGAGCAGTTCTTC.

This chain joins TRBV11-2 and TRBJ1-5, with D tentatively TRBD1 (5 bases). The germline V gene encodes CDR1 SGHAT and CDR2 FQNNGV. The CDR3 contains 15 residues. V was cut by 6 bases and J by 2 bases, with 14 bases left in between. In nucleotides, the CDR3 is TGTGCCAGCAGTCAGGGAACAACGGGCAATCAGCCCCAGCATTTT. It encodes CASSQGTTGNQPQHF.

The rearrangement links TRBV4-1 to TRBJ1-2; D might be TRBD1 (6 bases). The germline V gene encodes CDR1 MGHRA and CDR2 YSYEKL. The CDR3 sequence is 14 residues long. V shed 0 bases and J shed 2 bases, with 7 bases lying between them. The CDR3 is CASSQEGANYGYTF. The CDR3 coding sequence is TGCGCCAGCAGCCAAGAGGGGGCCAACTATGGCTACACCTTC.